A single sample is the source of the 15 T cell receptor beta chains below, sequenced in a study of shared clonotypes between healthy human individuals. Assay used: immunoSEQ multiplex PCR; TCRdb lists only in-frame clones, some missing. The profile shows 1.5 million to 1.9 million clones, 95% to 99% of them singletons. Material: naive CD4+ T cells sorted from blood. As to subset: CD45RA+ positively selected. The receptor set was obtained from a man in his thirties or forties in good health.

The rearrangement links TRBV5-5 to TRBJ1-5, with D uncertain. With 1 base removed from V and 10 bases from J, the gap between germline ends came to 18 bases. The V gene's germline CDR1 is SGHKS and CDR2 YYEKEE (reference sequence). There are 15 residues in the CDR3. The CDR3 DNA reads TGTGCCAGCAGCTTGTCCGCGCAGAGGATCGGTCCCCAGCATTTT. The encoded protein is CASSLSAQRIGPQHF.

The chain has TRBV11-2 and TRBJ1-4; 8 bases agree with TRBD1. J lost 8 bases, V lost 4 bases, and 9 bases had no gene match. This CDR3 region has 15 residues. Germline loops: CDR1 SGHAT, CDR2 FQNNGV. This chain's CDR3 is CASSSRGQGGEKLFF. The CDR3 bases are TGTGCCAGCAGCTCAAGAGGACAGGGAGGAGAAAAACTGTTTTTT. Full variable domain (missing parts from reference TRBV11-2 and TRBJ1-4): EAGVAQSPRYKIIEKRQSVAFWCNPISGHATLYWYQQILGQGPKLLIQFQNNGVVDDSQLPKDRFSAERLKGVDSTLKIQPAKLEDSAVYLCASSSRGQGGEKLFFGSGTQLSVL.

The rearrangement uses TRBV5-4 and TRBJ2-3, with 11 positions matching TRBD2. CDR3 length: 16 amino acids. The V gene end was trimmed by 2 bases and the J gene end by 5 bases; junction bases not matched to a gene: 7. Germline V gene lookup returns CDR1 SGHNT and CDR2 YYREEE (reference sequence). CDR3 loop: CASSFRLAGSGDTQYF. The CDR3 bases are TGTGCCAGCAGCTTCAGACTAGCGGGAAGTGGAGATACGCAGTATTTT. Using reference TRBV5-4 and TRBJ2-3 for the parts outside the CDR3, the full variable domain is ETGVTQSPTHLIKTRGQQVTLRCSSQSGHNTVSWYQQALGQGPQFIFQYYREEENGRGNFPPRFSGLQFPNYSSELNVNALELDDSALYLCASSFRLAGSGDTQYFGPGTRLTVL.

The gene calls are TRBV25-1 and TRBJ2-1; 8 bases are a match to TRBD2. In germline, CDR1 is MGHDK, CDR2 SYGVNS. V lost 6 bases to trimming and J lost 0 bases; unmatched junction nucleotides: 7. CDR3 length equals 16 residues. The CDR3 region is CASRRAGESSYNEQFF. CDR3 bases: TGTGCCAGCAGACGAGCGGGGGAGAGCTCCTACAATGAGCAGTTCTTC.

The rearrangement links TRBV18 to TRBJ2-7; 13 bases agree with TRBD2. V lost 4 bases, J lost 2 bases, and 11 bases stayed unmatched. The germline V gene encodes CDR1 KGHSH and CDR2 LQKENI. The CDR3 spans 18 residues. CDR3 residues: CASSRSISGLAGAYEQYF. The CDR3 DNA is TGTGCCAGCTCACGATCCATCTCTGGACTAGCGGGAGCCTACGAGCAGTACTTC.

This clone was observed once. The V and J genes are TRBV6-5 and TRBJ2-5, with D perhaps TRBD2 (5 bases). The germline gives CDR1 MNHEY, CDR2 SVGAGI. With 6 bases removed from V and 1 base from J, the gap between germline ends came to 6 bases. The CDR3 totals 12 residues. Here the CDR3 DNA reads TGTGCCAGCAGGAGGGCCCAAGAGACCCAGTACTTC. It yields the protein CASRRAQETQYF.

CDR3 region: CASSDVYREGPLTDTQYF. DNA for the CDR3: TGTGCCAGCAGCGACGTTTACAGGGAAGGGCCCCTCACAGATACGCAGTATTTT. The chain joins TRBV11-2 to TRBJ2-3, with D possibly TRBD1 on 6 matching bases. Trimming removed 5 bases from V and 2 bases from J, with 23 bases in between. Looked up from germline, CDR1 is SGHAT and CDR2 is FQNNGV. The length of the CDR3 is 18 residues.

The chain couples TRBV7-9 to TRBJ2-7; the match to TRBD1 covers 12 bases. After removal of 4 bases from V and 6 bases from J, the junction contained 7 bases not matched to a gene. CDR1 and CDR2 from the germline V gene are SEHNR and FQNEAQ (reference sequence). CDR3 length: 15 amino acids. The CDR3 sequence is CASSSFRDRGREQYF. In nucleotides, the CDR3 is TGTGCCAGCAGCTCCTTCCGGGACAGGGGGCGCGAGCAGTACTTC.

This clone was counted once. The chain links TRBV6-5 to TRBJ1-2; no clear D gene. V lost 5 bases, J lost 1 base, and 8 bases lay in between. CDR3 length equals 13 residues. CDR1 and CDR2 (germline): MNHEY, SVGAGI. The CDR3: CASSLSNNYGYTF. CDR3 nucleotides: TGTGCCAGCAGTCTTTCTAATAACTATGGCTACACCTTC.

This chain connects TRBV27 to TRBJ2-7; perhaps D is TRBD1 or TRBD2 (5 bases each). CDR3 length equals 15 residues. CDR1 is MNHEY, CDR2 SMNVEV, per germline (reference sequence). Deletions cut 6 bases from V and 2 bases from J, with 17 bases between. DNA for the CDR3: TGTGCCAGCAGCTCATATCTGGGACGGGCCTACGAGCAGTACTTC. Residues: CASSSYLGRAYEQYF.

This clone has just one count. The chain couples TRBV5-1 to TRBJ2-7, with D possibly matching TRBD2 (6 bases). The V gene lost 6 bases and the J gene lost 2 bases, with 12 bases spanning the gap. CDR1 and CDR2 (germline): SGHRS, YFSETQ. There are 13 residues in the CDR3. CDR3 protein: CASTGRQPYEQYF. The CDR3 region has the DNA TGCGCCAGCACGGGGAGGCAACCCTACGAGCAGTACTTC.

The V gene is TRBV28, the J gene TRBJ2-7; no firm D call. The germline V gene has CDR1 MDHEN and CDR2 SYDVKM. CDR3 length: 11 residues. Trimming removed 7 bases from V and 3 bases from J, with 7 bases in between. The CDR3 bases are TGTGCCAGCATGGGCAGCTACGAGCAGTACTTC. Its protein product is CASMGSYEQYF.

This clone was observed once. The rearrangement links TRBV5-4 to TRBJ2-7, with D unclear. Germline V gene lookup returns CDR1 SGHNT and CDR2 YYREEE (reference sequence). V was shortened by 1 base and J by 3 bases, with 8 bases between the two germline ends. This CDR3 is built from 13 residues. CDR3: CASSLNGVYEQYF. The CDR3 DNA sequence: TGTGCCAGCAGCTTGAACGGAGTCTACGAGCAGTACTTC.

This chain joins TRBV4-1 and TRBJ2-7; 8 bases align to TRBD2. Trimming at V came to 4 bases and at J to 2 bases, leaving 7 bases not matched to a gene. The germline gives CDR1 MGHRA, CDR2 YSYEKL. The CDR3 has 15 amino acids. The CDR3 nucleotides are TGCGCCAGCAGCCGTCTTAGCGGGACCCCCTACGAGCAGTACTTC. This translates into CASSRLSGTPYEQYF.

The V call is TRBV5-1, the J call TRBJ2-1; 16 bases map to TRBD2. Trimming at V came to 0 bases and at J to 9 bases, leaving 12 bases not matched to a gene. This CDR3 region has 19 residues. Germline V gene data show CDR1 as SGHRS and CDR2 as YFSETQ. This CDR3 reads CASSLAASGTSGRAGEQFF. In DNA, the CDR3 is TGCGCCAGCAGCTTGGCGGCGTCCGGGACTAGCGGGAGGGCCGGTGAGCAGTTCTTC.